A selection of T cell receptor beta chains follows, all from one sample in a study of T-cell reconstitution after alpha-beta-depleted transplantation in children. TCRdb itself ran the PCR reads through MiXCR, one entry per CDR3 protein. The data contain around 700,000 distinct CDR3 sequences, about 12% of them singletons. The sample was PBMCs, taken before TCRalphabeta/CD19-depleted stem cell transplant. These TCRs come from a girl aged 2-10 years with congenital amegakaryocytic thrombocytopenia, due to receive a stem cell transplant. Both conserved end residues are part of each CDR3.

j_call | v_call | cdr3_aa
TRBJ1-2 | TRBV5-1 | CASSYGTAGGNYGYTF
TRBJ2-5 | TRBV29-1 | CSVATAALQETQYF
TRBJ2-7 | TRBV29-1 | CSVASILSSYEQYF
TRBJ2-7 | TRBV3-1 | CASSTRPLADSYEQYF
TRBJ2-5 | TRBV20-1 | CSAPPRGRQETQYF
TRBJ2-1 | TRBV7-4 | CASSFTKAGKFF
TRBJ1-1 | TRBV21-1 | CASSKETSTEAFF
TRBJ1-1 | TRBV5-1 | CASSLDMNTEAFF
TRBJ1-3 | TRBV7-9 | CASSFPGQGLVGNTIYF
TRBJ1-1 | TRBV29-1 | CSVKKTGQVEDTEAFF
TRBJ2-5 | TRBV24-1 | CATSDTTGEETQYF
TRBJ2-3 | TRBV6-5 | CASTPLAGEPDTQYF